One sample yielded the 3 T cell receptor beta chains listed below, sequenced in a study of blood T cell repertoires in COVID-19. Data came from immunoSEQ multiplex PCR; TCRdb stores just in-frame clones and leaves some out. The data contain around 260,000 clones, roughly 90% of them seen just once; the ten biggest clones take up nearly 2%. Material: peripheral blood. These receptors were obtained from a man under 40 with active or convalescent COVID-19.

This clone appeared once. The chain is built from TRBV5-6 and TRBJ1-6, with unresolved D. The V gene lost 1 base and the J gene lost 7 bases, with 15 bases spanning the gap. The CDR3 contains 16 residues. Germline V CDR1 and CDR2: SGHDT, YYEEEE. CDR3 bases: TGTGCCAGCAGCTTGATTGGCAGGCAAAGGAATTCACCCCTCCACTTT. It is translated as CASSLIGRQRNSPLHF.

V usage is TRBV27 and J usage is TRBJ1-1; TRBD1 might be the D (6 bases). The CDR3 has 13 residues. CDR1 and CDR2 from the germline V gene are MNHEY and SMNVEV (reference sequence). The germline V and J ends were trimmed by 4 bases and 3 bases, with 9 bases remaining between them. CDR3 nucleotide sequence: TGTGCCAGCAGTTCAAGGGGGTACACTGAAGCTTTCTTT. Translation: CASSSRGYTEAFF.

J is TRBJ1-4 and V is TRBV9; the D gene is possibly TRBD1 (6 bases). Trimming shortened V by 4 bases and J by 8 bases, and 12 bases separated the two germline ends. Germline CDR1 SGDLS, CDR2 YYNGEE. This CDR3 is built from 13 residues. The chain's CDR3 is CASSLDSQEKLFF. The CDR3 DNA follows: TGTGCCAGCAGCCTGGACAGCCAAGAAAAACTGTTTTTT.